Listed here is a single TCR beta chain. The data belong to a study of blood T cell repertoires in COVID-19. Germline CDR1 is LGHDT and CDR2 is YNNKEL (reference sequence). Trimming left V 1 base short and J 3 bases short, with 10 bases between. The CDR3 has 15 amino acids. Sequencing was performed with immunoSEQ multiplex PCR; in TCRdb, only in-frame clones are kept and a portion is missing. Of about 160,000 clones in the sample, about 93% were seen once. The sequence was collected from a woman aged 45-60 years with acute or convalescent COVID-19. The sample taken for sequencing was peripheral blood. The chain couples TRBV3-1 (or the pseudogene TRBV3-2) to TRBJ1-5; weak D call: TRBD1 (6 bases). The CDR3 protein is CASSQGTVDNQPQHF. The CDR3 DNA reads as TGTGCCAGCAGCCAAGGGACAGTAGACAATCAGCCCCAGCATTTT.